This T cell receptor (beta chain) was obtained from a study of blood T cell repertoires in COVID-19. Study-level information: PBMCs, B-cell-depleted T cells, or T cells were the source of the cDNA or gDNA that made up the material.

The study recruited people aged about 18 to 95 years across about 25 US areas. Clinical history reported by participants formed the basis on which cohorts were assigned. V was pared by 6 bases and J by 6 bases, with 5 bases of the junction left unmatched. CDR1 is MDHEN, CDR2 SYDVKM, per germline. The length of the CDR3 is 13 residues. The authors' processing: Estimated nucleated cell counts came from reference gene primer amplification. Repertoires were generated with immunoSEQ multiplex PCR, while TCRdb's copy carries only in-frame clones and drops some. The DNA was the basis for D and trimming; V, J and clone size are from that table. The sample lists 400,000 to 550,000 clones; 87% were seen once.

This TCR was recovered from a woman under 30 with acute COVID-19. J is TRBJ2-3 and V is TRBV28, with 8 nucleotides matching TRBD1. The material sequenced was PBMCs or T cells enriched from blood (not recorded which). The CDR3 DNA is TGTGCCAGCAGATCCGGGACAGGCGATACGCAGTATTTT. It is translated as CASRSGTGDTQYF.